Presented here are 25 T cell receptor beta chains from one specimen sequenced in a study of vaccination and CD4 T cells after COVID-19 (dated by TCRdb to the early 2020s). What the time point label conveys for this sample: late sampling 161 to 241 days after vaccination in three convalescent patients. Taken with the paper, the label for treatment or condition translates to: approximately nine-day PBMC culture with coronavirus spike peptide pools or control peptides (ViraFEST assay). The library relied on PCR. These reads were obtained on an Illumina iSeq 100. At the Johns Hopkins FTIC core, DNA from the cultured CD4+ T cells underwent TCR sequencing with the Oncomine TCR Beta short-read assay. The public reads were reanalyzed by TCRdb: fastp trimming at Q25, MiXCR alignment, in-frame beta chains only. A single entry per CDR3 protein holds the most common genes and DNA from its merged rows. The sample data list about 25,000 distinct CDR3 sequences, and roughly 33% of these were observed just once. The top ten constitute 2.5% to 3.5% of the sample.

Their target antigens are unknown. This specimen consisted of CD4+ T cells from blood, cultured in vitro, obtained about 7 months after SARS-CoV-2 vaccination. Every receptor here comes from a human donor who had recovered from COVID-19.

This clonotype is medium-sized by share. The V call is TRBV7-9, the J call TRBJ2-3; no clear D gene. CDR1 is SEHNR and CDR2 is FQNEAQ in the germline V gene (reference sequence). CDR3 length: 13 residues. V was pared by 5 bases and J by 2 bases, with 8 bases between. Written as DNA, the CDR3 is TGTGCCAGCAGCGCCCCCGCCACAGATACGCAGTATTTT. Encoded protein: CASSAPATDTQYF.

Details on this clonotype: One junction end disagrees with the germline gene, perhaps due to a read error. The rearrangement uses TRBV6-1 and TRBJ2-3; D is possibly TRBD1 (5 bases). Germline CDR1 is MNHNS and CDR2 is SASEGT. This CDR3 is 15 amino acids long. DNA of the CDR3: TGTGCCAGCAGTCCCATGATGCAGGGAATAGATACGCAGTGTTTT. Its protein product is CASSPMMQGIDTQCF.

In its sample, this clonotype was seen a few times. The gene calls are TRBV28 and TRBJ1-2; D is undetermined. Germline V gives CDR1 MDHEN, CDR2 SYDVKM. V lost 7 bases and J 1 base, leaving 10 bases between the germline ends. This CDR3 comprises 13 residues. CDR3 bases: TGTGCCAGCATTCCTTCGAATAACTATGGCTACACCTTC. This codes for CASIPSNNYGYTF.

The sample holds a few counts of this clonotype. The chain has TRBV20-1 and TRBJ2-7; 14 bases map to TRBD2. V shed 6 bases and J 4 bases; nucleotides not matched to a gene: 11. Germline CDR1 and CDR2: DFQATT and SNEGSKA (reference sequence). The CDR3 runs 16 residues. CDR3 residues: CSARGLAGVGRYEQYF. The CDR3 DNA reads TGCAGTGCGAGGGGACTAGCGGGAGTGGGTCGGTACGAGCAGTACTTC.

This clonotype has more than one count but fewer than ten. The chain links TRBV20-1 to TRBJ2-1; 10 nucleotides agree with TRBD2. V shed 4 bases and J 12 bases; nucleotides not matched to a gene: 12. Looked up from germline, CDR1 is DFQATT and CDR2 is SNEGSKA (reference sequence). This CDR3 comprises 14 residues. CDR3 sequence (DNA): TGCAGTGCTAATCAACTAGCGGGGACAATGAGGCAGTTCTTC. Translated, it gives CSANQLAGTMRQFF.

This clonotype has a handful of counts. The chain is built from TRBV27 and TRBJ2-7; the D gene is possibly TRBD1 (6 bases). CDR3 length: 15 amino acids. Trimming pared 5 bases from V and 2 bases from J, leaving 16 bases between. Germline V gives CDR1 MNHEY, CDR2 SMNVEV (reference sequence). CDR3 amino acids: CASSPLGTPTYEQYF. CDR3 in DNA: TGTGCCAGCAGTCCCCTGGGGACACCGACCTACGAGCAGTACTTC.

The gene calls are TRBV28 and TRBJ2-7, with 9 bases lining up with TRBD1. The CDR3 sequence is 16 residues long. The germline CDR1 and CDR2 sequences are MDHEN and SYDVKM. Trimming cost V 5 bases and J 0 bases; bases outside gene matches: 8. CDR3 coding DNA: TGTGCCAGCAGTAAACTGCCGGGACAGGGCTCCTACGAGCAGTACTTC. Translated, it gives CASSKLPGQGSYEQYF.

V usage is TRBV27 and J usage is TRBJ2-5; tentatively, D is TRBD1 (5 bases). The CDR3 spans 13 residues. The V end lost 5 bases, the J end lost 5 bases, and 12 bases lay between the germline ends. The germline V gene encodes CDR1 MNHEY and CDR2 SMNVEV (reference sequence). The CDR3 region is CASSQQVGETQYF. The DNA for the CDR3 is TGTGCCAGCAGTCAACAGGTCGGGGAGACCCAGTACTTC.

The chain uses TRBV10-3 and TRBJ2-5, with 15 positions matching TRBD2. Trimming removed 8 bases from V and 5 bases from J; junction bases left unmatched: 6. The CDR3 has 15 residues. Germline CDR1 ENHRY, CDR2 SYGVKD. The CDR3 loop is CAIGGLAGGSETQYF. As DNA, the CDR3 is TGTGCCATCGGGGGACTAGCGGGAGGTTCGGAGACCCAGTACTTC.

V usage is TRBV7-3 and J usage is TRBJ2-3, with D unclear. The CDR3 consists of 15 residues. Germline values: CDR1 SGHTA, CDR2 FQGTGA. V was trimmed by 5 bases and J by 2 bases, leaving 14 bases between them. The CDR3 protein is CASSPTPGNTDTQYF. In nucleotides, the CDR3 is TGTGCCAGCAGCCCCACCCCGGGCAACACAGATACGCAGTATTTT.

The chain recombines TRBV7-8 with TRBJ2-1; no clear D. Trimming stripped 5 bases from V and 4 bases from J, with 12 bases between. CDR3 length: 14 amino acids. The germline V gene has CDR1 SGHVS and CDR2 FQNEAQ. CDR3 sequence (DNA): TGTGCCAGCAGCGTACAAGTACCTTACAATGAGCAGTTCTTC. It encodes CASSVQVPYNEQFF.

This sequence joins TRBV7-3 and TRBJ2-3, with 11 nucleotides matching TRBD2. This CDR3 region has 19 residues. The germline V gene has CDR1 SGHTA and CDR2 FQGTGA. With 5 bases clipped from V and 0 bases from J, the junction kept 13 bases outside the gene matches. For the CDR3, the DNA is TGTGCCAGCAGCCCAAGTGGGAAGGGGACTAGCGGTAGCACAGATACGCAGTATTTT. This encodes CASSPSGKGTSGSTDTQYF.

The V and J genes are TRBV10-3 and TRBJ1-5, with D unresolved. The germline V gene encodes CDR1 ENHRY and CDR2 SYGVKD. The CDR3 runs 14 residues. V lost 4 bases and J 2 bases, leaving 9 bases between the germline ends. In nucleotides, the CDR3 is TGTGCCATCAGTGTAGGGCCCGGCAATCAGCCCCAGCATTTT. As protein: CAISVGPGNQPQHF.

The CDR3 sequence is CASSRDRGSYEQYF. Written as DNA, the CDR3 is TGTGCCAGCAGCCGGGACAGGGGCTCCTACGAGCAGTACTTC. The chain joins TRBV7-2 to TRBJ2-7, with 10 nucleotides matching TRBD1. In germline, CDR1 is SGHTA, CDR2 FQGNSA. CDR3 length: 14 residues. V lost 5 bases and J lost 0; bases outside the gene matches: 1.

This clonotype turned up a few times. V gene TRBV7-2 combines with J gene TRBJ2-7; possibly TRBD1 for D (5 bases). The CDR3 contains 15 residues. V lost 3 bases and J lost 5, with 17 bases in between. The V gene's germline CDR1 is SGHTA and CDR2 FQGNSA. DNA for the CDR3: TGTGCCAGCAGCTTTAAGACAGAGCCCTCTCACGAGCAGTACTTC. As protein: CASSFKTEPSHEQYF.

The chain employs TRBV6-1 and TRBJ2-3; D gene ambiguous. Germline assignment: CDR1 MNHNS and CDR2 SASEGT. The CDR3 totals 13 residues. Between the trimmed V and J ends, which lost 8 bases and 0 bases, there was a span of 9 bases. The CDR3 reads CASWAPSTDTQYF. The CDR3 DNA sequence: TGTGCCAGCTGGGCTCCTAGCACAGATACGCAGTATTTT.

In its sample, this clonotype was seen a few times. V is TRBV28 and J is TRBJ1-2; possible D gene TRBD1, 5 bases. Deletions cut 8 bases from V and 0 bases from J, with 16 bases between. The V gene's germline CDR1 is MDHEN and CDR2 SYDVKM. This CDR3 is 15 amino acids long. CDR3 sequence reads: CASGSQWGSNYGYTF. CDR3 DNA sequence: TGTGCCAGCGGTTCTCAGTGGGGCTCTAACTATGGCTACACCTTC.

This sequence joins TRBV6-1 and TRBJ2-3, with a tentative D call TRBD1 (6 bases). The CDR3 runs to 14 residues. The germline gives CDR1 MNHNS, CDR2 SASEGT. Trimming pared 2 bases from V and 2 bases from J, leaving 8 bases between. In nucleotides, the CDR3 is TGTGCCAGCAGTGAACGGGACAACACAGATACGCAGTATTTT. This gives the protein CASSERDNTDTQYF.

This chain links TRBV10-3 with TRBJ2-1, with 8 bases fitting TRBD2. V trimming: 6 bases; J trimming: 10 bases; junction bases outside the gene matches: 11. The CDR3 extends over 14 amino acids. Looked up from germline, CDR1 is ENHRY and CDR2 is SYGVKD. CDR3 loop: CAIRAQREQPEQFF. The CDR3 coding sequence is TGTGCCATCAGGGCCCAGCGGGAGCAGCCCGAGCAGTTCTTC.

This chain joins TRBV2 and TRBJ2-5; D is unresolved. V lost 4 bases and J lost 4, with 4 bases in between. Per the germline V gene, CDR1 is SNHLY and CDR2 is FYNNEI. The CDR3 loop spans 11 amino acids. The CDR3, as DNA: TGTGCCAGCAGTGTCGGAGAGACCCAGTACTTC. Amino acid sequence: CASSVGETQYF.

The genes are TRBV15 and TRBJ2-6, with D possibly matching TRBD1 (6 bases). With 5 bases removed from V and 2 bases from J, the gap between germline ends came to 19 bases. Germline V gene lookup returns CDR1 LNHNV and CDR2 YYDKDF (reference sequence). The CDR3 has 18 amino acids. CDR3 amino acids: CATSGADSYGAGANVLTF. DNA for the CDR3: TGTGCCACCAGCGGCGCGGACAGTTATGGAGCTGGGGCCAACGTCCTGACTTTC. The variable domain in full, with the rest retrieved from reference TRBV15 and TRBJ2-6, is DAMVIQNPRYQVTQFGKPVTLSCSQTLNHNVMYWYQQKSSQAPKLLFHYYDKDFNNEADTPDNFQSRRPNTSFCFLDIRSPGLGDTAMYLCATSGADSYGAGANVLTFGAGSRLTVL.

The chain uses TRBV29-1 and TRBJ1-2; unclear D gene. The CDR3 totals 14 residues. Trimming pared 2 bases from V and 4 bases from J, leaving 14 bases between. Per the germline V gene, CDR1 is SQVTM and CDR2 is ANQGSEA. CDR3 sequence: CSVESGKAGYGYTF. The CDR3, as DNA: TGCAGCGTTGAATCGGGGAAAGCGGGCTATGGCTACACCTTC.

V is TRBV20-1 and J is TRBJ2-3; no firm D call. This CDR3 has 12 amino acids. Germline V gene sequence: CDR1 DFQATT, CDR2 SNEGSKA (reference sequence). V lost 7 bases and J 6 bases, leaving 14 bases between the germline ends. CDR3 residues: CSVIGDADTQYF. In DNA form, the CDR3 reads TGCAGTGTGATAGGCGACGCCGATACGCAGTATTTT.

This clonotype was detected a few times. The chain is built from TRBV6-1 and TRBJ2-5; D uncertain. CDR1 MNHNS and CDR2 SASEGT come from the germline V gene. The ends were cut back, 2 bases at V and 4 bases at J, with 5 bases in the middle. This CDR3 has 12 amino acids. The CDR3 spells CASSEKAETQYF. The DNA for the CDR3 is TGTGCCAGCAGTGAAAAAGCAGAGACCCAGTACTTC.

V usage is TRBV7-9 and J usage is TRBJ2-1, with TRBD2 identical over 9 bases. CDR1 and CDR2 from the germline V gene are SEHNR and FQNEAQ (reference sequence). With 5 bases clipped from V and 4 bases from J, the junction kept 6 bases outside the gene matches. CDR3 length: 15 amino acids. This CDR3 reads CASSPGTSPYNEQFF. The CDR3 bases are TGTGCCAGCAGCCCCGGGACTAGCCCATACAATGAGCAGTTCTTC.